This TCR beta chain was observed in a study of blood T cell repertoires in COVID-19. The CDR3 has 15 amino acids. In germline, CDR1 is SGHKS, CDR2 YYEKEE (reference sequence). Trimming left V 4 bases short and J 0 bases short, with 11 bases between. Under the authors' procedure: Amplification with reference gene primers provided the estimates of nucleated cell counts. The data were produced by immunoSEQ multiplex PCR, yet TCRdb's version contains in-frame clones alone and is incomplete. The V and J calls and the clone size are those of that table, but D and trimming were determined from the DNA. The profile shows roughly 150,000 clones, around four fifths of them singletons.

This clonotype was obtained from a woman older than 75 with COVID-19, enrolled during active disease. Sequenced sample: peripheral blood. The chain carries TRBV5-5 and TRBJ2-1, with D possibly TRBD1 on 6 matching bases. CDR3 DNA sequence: TGTGCCAGCAGCCTCCGGGACAACTCCTACAATGAGCAGTTCTTC. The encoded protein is CASSLRDNSYNEQFF.